This TCR beta chain originates from a study of T cell repertoires in cytomegalovirus infection (dated by TCRdb to about 2019). With regard to the full study: Alongside well-studied HLA-B-restricted epitopes, the peptide stimulations were aimed at recently identified HLA-C-restricted CMV epitopes, whose presentation resists viral immunomodulation. Donor HLA type was relevant to the analysis, because carriage of CMV infection together with the matching HLA type was indicated by public TCR beta signatures.

The CDR3 runs 14 amino acids, cysteine and phenylalanine included. Only the CDR3 region is kept as DNA, spanning 42 bases read in frame from base 1. V loses 5 bases of germline sequence and J loses 3 bases, and the interval between the two ends is 14 bases. CDR1 and CDR2 (SGHTA, FQGNSA) derive from the germline V gene. The treatment or condition label, as the study defines it: in vitro stimulation with specific CMV peptide epitopes to enrich CMV-specific T cells. A word on this clonotype: This receptor's antigen is unknown. No quality values exist for individual bases; no much larger clone is one base distant.

TCRdb lists the instrument as Illumina HiSeq 1500. TCRdb reprocessing: public reads trimmed at Q25 with fastp, clones called with MiXCR, in-frame beta chains kept. Rows matching on CDR3 protein sequence are summarized as one entry with the most common DNA and genes. The sample profile shows about 920,000 distinct CDR3 sequences; roughly 30% of them were found once. The top ten constitute around 15% of the sample. General conclusions and limits of the study: The ex vivo response was dominated by HLA-C-restricted CMV-specific TCR beta clonotypes, and the single most frequent clonotype in two of eight donors was supplied by these HLA-C-restricted clonotypes. Cumulative frequency of public TCR beta family members discriminated carriers of CMV infection plus the relevant HLA type in this cohort and an independent 352-donor cohort.

The rearranged chain carries TRBV7-2 and TRBJ2-7; a tentative D call is TRBD2 (6 bases match). Sequences were derived from cultured CD8+ T cells from PBMCs, sampled from culture after CMV antigen stimulation. The sequence was collected from a human donor in good health (CMV status not recorded). Some clones in this sample may be carry-over from other donors' samples. The DNA sequence reads TGTGCCAGCAGCCCCCCCGGGGGTTACTACGAGCAGTACTTC. The resulting protein is CASSPPGGYYEQYF.